This TCR beta chain was profiled in a study of T cells in localized non-small cell lung cancer. The protocol was immunoSEQ multiplex PCR, while the TCRdb copy is restricted to in-frame clones and leaves out a portion. In the table there are 130,000 or so clones, roughly 90% of which are singletons. The CDR3 is 14 amino acids. After removal of 6 bases from V and 5 bases from J, the junction contained 7 bases not matched to a gene. CDR1 SNHLY and CDR2 FYNNEI come from the germline V gene. The TCR sequence derives from a female donor at least 60 years old with stage I lung adenocarcinoma. Source: peripheral blood, taken before any cancer treatment. V gene TRBV2 combines with J gene TRBJ1-5; TRBD1 matches 7 bases. The CDR3, as DNA: TGTGCCAGCAGCTACAGGGGTCTCGATCAGCCCCAGCATTTT. Encoded protein: CASSYRGLDQPQHF. Full variable domain (missing parts from reference TRBV2 and TRBJ1-5): EPEVTQTPSHQVTQMGQEVILRCVPISNHLYFYWYRQILGQKVEFLVSFYNNEISEKSEIFDDQFSVERPDGSNFTLKIRSTKLEDSAMYFCASSYRGLDQPQHFGDGTRLSIL.